This TCR beta chain was identified during a study of T cells after yellow fever vaccination. Study summary: In the case of low-cell-number fractions, SMART-Seq v4 Ultra Low Input was used for preparation. Overall study results and limits: A weaker secondary response peaked on day 5, the primary on day 15. The study noted that FACS-sorted repertoires could contain abundant clonotypes contaminating from the bulk population.

There are many counts of this clonotype. No antigen is known for it. The germline V and J ends were trimmed by 1 base and 1 base, with 19 bases remaining between them. CDR1 and CDR2 (germline): SGHVS, FNYEAQ. The CDR3 spans 18 residues. A universal primer site and UMIs were added as TCR cDNA was made by 5'RACE template switching. Each CDR3 protein gets one entry after TCRdb re-called the 5' RACE reads with MiXCR. The profile shows a few hundred thousand distinct CDR3 sequences, roughly 3.3% of them singletons. Sequences were derived from CD4+ T cells sorted from PBMCs, sampled 10 days after the yellow fever booster vaccination. The TCR originated in a young man who received the YFV17D yellow fever vaccine. V usage is TRBV7-6 and J usage is TRBJ2-5; tentatively, D is TRBD1 or TRBD2 (5 bases each). CDR3 residues: CASSLGNAGTVGQETQYF. The CDR3 coding sequence is TGTGCCAGCAGCTTAGGGAACGCAGGGACGGTAGGCCAAGAGACCCAGTACTTC.